These T cell receptor beta chains were read from a single sample in a study of blood T cell repertoires in COVID-19. Generated by immunoSEQ multiplex PCR, the TCRdb table keeps only in-frame clones and is missing some. The repertoire has some 260,000 clones, roughly 90% of them found once; the top ten carry around 0.7%. Sequenced: peripheral blood. These TCRs come from a human donor in a cohort sampled during active COVID-19. CDR3s include the opening cysteine and the closing phenylalanine or tryptophan. A D gene is named only where the DNA matches it firmly. Only some rows state a clone size, as once, few, many or a class for expanded clones.

J gene | V gene | clone size | D gene | CDR3 protein | CDR3 DNA
TRBJ2-2 | TRBV5-4 | . | TRBD2 | CASSASGGAATGELFF | TGTGCCAGCAGCGCCAGCGGGGGGGCTGCCACCGGGGAGCTGTTTTTT
TRBJ2-1 | TRBV11-2 | . | . | CASSSPGGLPYNEQFF | TGTGCCAGCAGCTCTCCCGGGGGGCTCCCCTACAATGAGCAGTTCTTC
TRBJ1-5 | TRBV6-4 | . | TRBD1 | CASSPDGQVNQPQHF | TGTGCCAGCAGCCCCGATGGACAGGTCAATCAGCCCCAGCATTTT
TRBJ2-3 | TRBV9 | . | . | CASSVQTSSDTQYF | TGTGCCAGCAGCGTACAAACATCATCAGATACGCAGTATTTT
TRBJ1-3 | TRBV18 | once | . | CASSPSSRLSPGNTIYF | TGTGCCAGCTCACCCTCCTCGAGGTTGAGCCCTGGAAACACCATATATTTT
TRBJ1-1 | TRBV7-9 | . | TRBD1 | CASSLGGQIMNTEAFF | TGTGCCAGCAGCTTAGGGGGACAGATCATGAACACTGAAGCTTTCTTT
TRBJ2-3 | TRBV19 | . | TRBD2 | CASSMGAGSDTQYF | TGTGCCAGTAGTATGGGAGCGGGATCAGATACGCAGTATTTT
TRBJ1-1 | TRBV27 | . | . | CASSPWVRGSEAFF | TGTGCCAGCAGTCCTTGGGTCCGGGGGAGTGAAGCTTTCTTT
TRBJ2-7 | TRBV7-9 | . | TRBD1 | CASSRQGPGNYEQYF | TGTGCCAGCAGCCGACAGGGGCCCGGAAACTACGAGCAGTACTTC
TRBJ2-7 | TRBV5-8 | . | . | CASSFRGTYEQYF | TGTGCCAGCAGCTTTAGGGGGACCTACGAGCAGTACTTC
TRBJ1-2 | TRBV5-6 | few | . | CASRPDRYYGYTF | TGTGCCAGCAGACCCGACAGGTACTATGGCTACACCTTC
TRBJ2-7 | TRBV5-3 | few | TRBD1 | CARSLVGDREGSYEQYF | TGTGCCAGAAGCTTGGTAGGAGACAGGGAAGGCTCCTACGAGCAGTACTTC
TRBJ2-7 | TRBV19 | . | TRBD1 | CASSMGTGLYEQYF | TGTGCCAGTAGTATGGGGACAGGCCTTTACGAGCAGTACTTC
TRBJ2-7 | TRBV5-1 | . | . | CASSPRTAYEQYF | TGCGCCAGCAGCCCTCGGACAGCCTACGAGCAGTACTTC
TRBJ1-3 | TRBV19 | . | . | CASSDRIGDTIYF | TGTGCCAGTAGTGACCGAATAGGGGACACCATATATTTT
TRBJ1-6 | TRBV6-5 | . | . | CASSLQTVYNSPLHF | TGTGCCAGCAGTTTACAGACGGTCTATAATTCACCCCTCCACTTT
TRBJ2-1 | TRBV12-5 | once | . | CASTIRGGVRNEQFF | TGTGCTTCCACTATTAGGGGGGGGGTGAGAAATGAGCAGTTCTTC
TRBJ2-1 | TRBV7-2 | . | . | CASSLAWQRSYNEQFF | TGTGCCAGCAGCTTAGCGTGGCAGCGCTCCTACAATGAGCAGTTCTTC
TRBJ2-7 | TRBV6-2/TRBV6-3 | . | . | CASSYSSGRSYEQYF | TGTGCCAGCAGTTACTCGTCCGGTCGCTCCTACGAGCAGTACTTC
TRBJ2-3 | TRBV5-1 | . | . | CASSYGSHTDTQYF | TGCGCCAGCAGCTACGGGTCTCACACAGATACGCAGTATTTT
TRBJ1-6 | TRBV30 | . | . | CAWSAGRVNSPLHF | TGTGCCTGGTCCGCCGGGCGGGTTAATTCACCCCTCCACTTT
TRBJ2-5 | TRBV6-5 | once | TRBD2 | CASSYSAGGRETQYF | TGTGCCAGCAGTTATTCAGCGGGAGGGCGAGAGACCCAGTACTTC
TRBJ1-3 | TRBV4-3 | . | . | CASSQELSPGNTIYF | TGCGCCAGCAGCCAAGAGCTGAGTCCTGGAAACACCATATATTTT
TRBJ2-3 | TRBV13 | . | TRBD1 | CASTPLGDRGTDTQYF | TGTGCCAGCACCCCCCTGGGGGACAGGGGCACAGATACGCAGTATTTT
TRBJ2-1 | TRBV18 | . | TRBD2 | CASSPPGLAGGEQFF | TGTGCCAGCTCACCACCGGGACTAGCGGGAGGTGAGCAGTTCTTC
TRBJ1-6 | TRBV7-9 | once | TRBD1 | CASSSGQGATYNSPLHF | TGTGCCAGCAGCAGCGGACAGGGGGCCACCTATAATTCACCCCTCCACTTT
TRBJ1-6 | TRBV25-1 | once | . | CARPRDTQSSYNSPLHF | TGTGCCAGGCCCCGGGACACCCAGAGCTCCTATAATTCACCCCTCCACTTT
TRBJ1-1 | TRBV19 | once | TRBD1 | CAAEDRGTEAFF | TGTGCCGCCGAAGACAGGGGCACTGAAGCTTTCTTT